The 21 T cell receptor beta chains below were found in one sample sequenced in a study of CD8 T cells in Susac syndrome. cDNA came from around 0.5 to 1 ug RNA primed by random hexamers. One entry per CDR3 protein, called by TCRdb with MiXCR from the immunoSEQ multiplex PCR reads. The repertoire consists of 53,000 or so distinct CDR3 sequences, with more than 85% occurring once and the leading ten covering 0.45% to 0.65%. The sample was CD8+ T cells from PBMCs. The receptors shown here come from a human donor in good health.

The V call is TRBV7-9, the J call TRBJ2-7; D gene uncertain. V lost 5 bases and J lost 3, with 14 bases in between. CDR1 and CDR2 from the germline V gene are SEHNR and FQNEAQ (reference sequence). The CDR3 is made up of 14 amino acids. The CDR3 nucleotides are TGTGCCAGCAGCGACGGCCGGGTCCACTACGAGCAGTACTTC. It specifies CASSDGRVHYEQYF.

The rearrangement links TRBV5-6 to TRBJ1-1; no clear D. Germline V gene data show CDR1 as SGHDT and CDR2 as YYEEEE. With 2 bases removed from V and 6 bases from J, the gap between germline ends came to 11 bases. CDR3 length: 13 amino acids. For the CDR3, the DNA is TGTGCCAGCAGCTTTGGACTATTGGCTGAAGCTTTCTTT. It translates to CASSFGLLAEAFF.

V gene TRBV6-2 or TRBV6-3 combines with J gene TRBJ2-1; D is perhaps TRBD1 or TRBD2 (5 bases each). CDR1 MNHEY and CDR2 SVGEGT come from the germline V gene. The CDR3 totals 15 residues. With 8 bases removed from V and 2 bases from J, the gap between germline ends came to 16 bases. As DNA, the CDR3 is TGTGCCAGCCGCCGGGGTGGGGGACCCTACAATGAGCAGTTCTTC. Amino acid sequence: CASRRGGGPYNEQFF.

The chain combines TRBV14 with TRBJ2-7; D ambiguous. In germline, CDR1 is SGHDN, CDR2 FVKESK. V was cut by 0 bases and J by 0 bases, with 6 bases left in between. This CDR3 has 14 amino acids. The CDR3 spells CASSQDLSSYEQYF. The CDR3 DNA follows: TGTGCCAGCAGCCAAGATCTCAGCTCCTACGAGCAGTACTTC. The complete variable domain, with remaining parts taken from reference TRBV14 and TRBJ2-7, reads EAGVTQFPSHSVIEKGQTVTLRCDPISGHDNLYWYRRVMGKEIKFLLHFVKESKQDESGMPNNRFLAERTGGTYSTLKVQPAELEDSGVYFCASSQDLSSYEQYFGPGTRLTVT.

This clonotype is a singleton in its sample. The V gene is TRBV27, the J gene TRBJ1-2, with TRBD1 matching over 7 bases. The V and J ends lost 5 bases and 6 bases, in that order; junction bases with no gene match: 15. This CDR3 is 16 amino acids long. The germline gives CDR1 MNHEY, CDR2 SMNVEV (reference sequence). CDR3 nucleotide sequence: TGTGCCAGCAGTCCCTCGGGACAGATAAGGCCTGATGGCTACACCTTC. Its protein is CASSPSGQIRPDGYTF.

The genes are TRBV5-5 and TRBJ2-1, with D perhaps matching TRBD1 (5 bases). The CDR3 totals 13 residues. From germline, CDR1 is SGHKS and CDR2 YYEKEE (reference sequence). Trimming took off 0 bases at V and 16 bases at J, with 17 bases between the two ends. The CDR3: CASSLDVSARGFF. In DNA form, the CDR3 reads TGTGCCAGCAGCTTGGATGTGTCCGCAAGGGGATTCTTC.

This clonotype was found once. The chain couples TRBV7-9 to TRBJ2-2; D remains ambiguous. CDR3 length: 15 residues. The germline CDR1 and CDR2 sequences are SEHNR and FQNEAQ (reference sequence). V dropped 8 bases and J dropped 3 bases, with 16 bases sitting between them. CDR3 in DNA: TGTGCCAGCGGGTGGCTTATGTCGGACACCGGGGAGCTGTTTTTT. Residues: CASGWLMSDTGELFF.

The J gene is TRBJ2-7, the V gene TRBV29-1, with no clear D. This CDR3 contains 13 residues. The ends were cut back, 5 bases at V and 1 base at J, with 12 bases in the middle. Germline-derived CDR1 and CDR2 are SQVTM and ANQGSEA. Written as DNA, the CDR3 is TGCAGCGTTATCCCGACGGTTTCCTACGAGCAGTACTTC. The encoded protein is CSVIPTVSYEQYF.

The chain has TRBV3-1 and TRBJ2-7; no reliable D call. Germline CDR1 reads LGHDT; CDR2 reads YNNKEL (reference sequence). Trimming stripped 0 bases from V and 0 bases from J, with 9 bases between. The CDR3 length is 15 residues. DNA of the CDR3: TGTGCCAGCAGCCAAGATGCAGAGAACTCCTACGAGCAGTACTTC. Protein sequence: CASSQDAENSYEQYF.

The gene calls are TRBV7-9 and TRBJ2-1; D tentatively fits TRBD1 or TRBD2 (6 bases each). Germline loops: CDR1 SEHNR, CDR2 FQNEAQ (reference sequence). The V gene lost 3 bases and the J gene lost 16 bases, with 16 bases spanning the gap. The CDR3 extends over 12 amino acids. CDR3 bases: TGTGCCAGCAGCTTCGGCGGGACATACGTATTCTTC. It specifies CASSFGGTYVFF.

The rearrangement links TRBV27 to TRBJ2-5; TRBD1 matches 8 bases. Germline CDR1 is MNHEY and CDR2 is SMNVEV (reference sequence). The CDR3 spans 17 residues. V lost 5 bases, J lost 4 bases, and 15 bases stayed unmatched. The CDR3 bases are TGTGCCAGCAGTCGATCGCCGATTTTCGACAGGGGAGAGACCCAGTACTTC. It is translated as CASSRSPIFDRGETQYF.

This clonotype was seen a single time. V is TRBV12-3 or TRBV12-4 and J is TRBJ2-3; the D is unclear. Trimming removed 3 bases at V and 2 bases at J, with 9 bases between. The CDR3 runs to 14 residues. The CDR3 sequence: CASSFLAHTDTQYF. The CDR3 bases are TGTGCCAGCAGTTTTCTGGCGCACACAGATACGCAGTATTTT.

In its sample, this clonotype was seen a few times. The rearrangement uses TRBV28 and TRBJ2-1, with 7 bases that match TRBD1. The CDR3 runs 14 residues. V was clipped by 2 bases and J by 6 bases; unmatched bases: 4. The V gene's germline CDR1 is MDHEN and CDR2 SYDVKM. CDR3 coding DNA: TGTGCCAGCAGTTTACTGTCAGGGGGCAATGAGCAGTTCTTC. Amino acid sequence: CASSLLSGGNEQFF.

The genes are TRBV20-1 and TRBJ2-7; D gene unclear. The CDR3 is 15 residues long. Looked up from germline, CDR1 is DFQATT and CDR2 is SNEGSKA (reference sequence). V lost 0 bases and J lost 4, with 16 bases in between. The CDR3 region is CSARDRSSSTYEQYF. The CDR3 DNA sequence: TGCAGTGCTAGAGATCGGTCCAGCAGTACATACGAGCAGTACTTC.

V gene TRBV3-1 combines with J gene TRBJ2-2, with 13 bases that match TRBD2. The CDR3 runs 18 residues. The V gene's germline CDR1 is LGHDT and CDR2 YNNKEL (reference sequence). V dropped 5 bases and J dropped 6; count of bases not matched to a gene: 12. The CDR3 loop is CASSSEWTSGSSPGELFF. The CDR3 DNA sequence: TGTGCCAGCAGCTCAGAATGGACTAGCGGGAGTTCCCCCGGGGAGCTGTTTTTT.

The chain recombines TRBV5-6 with TRBJ2-1; D may be TRBD1 or TRBD2 (5 bases each). The CDR3 spans 12 residues. Looked up from germline, CDR1 is SGHDT and CDR2 is YYEEEE. Trimming cost V 3 bases and J 9 bases, with 10 bases left between them. Here the CDR3 reads CASSSGTGEQFF. CDR3 nucleotides: TGTGCCAGCAGCTCGGGGACGGGTGAGCAGTTCTTC.

The chain employs TRBV29-1 and TRBJ2-1; possible D gene TRBD2, 6 bases. V was trimmed by 5 bases and J by 6 bases, leaving 11 bases between them. Germline CDR1 is SQVTM and CDR2 is ANQGSEA. This CDR3 has 12 amino acids. The CDR3 sequence is CSVRSGLNEQFF. Here the CDR3 DNA reads TGCAGCGTTCGTTCGGGACTCAATGAGCAGTTCTTC.

This sequence joins TRBV10-3 and TRBJ2-5; no firm D call. V was cut by 6 bases and J by 1 base, with 9 bases left in between. Germline-derived CDR1 and CDR2 are ENHRY and SYGVKD. The CDR3 spans 13 residues. This CDR3 reads CAISAARQETQYF. The CDR3 nucleotides are TGTGCCATCAGCGCCGCCCGCCAAGAGACCCAGTACTTC.

The V gene is TRBV10-2, the J gene TRBJ2-2; tentatively, D is TRBD1 (6 bases). In germline, CDR1 is WSHSY, CDR2 SAAADI. V dropped 1 base and J dropped 5 bases, with 14 bases sitting between them. The CDR3 is 16 amino acids. The DNA of the CDR3 is TGCGCCAGCAGTGAGTTTAGGACAGAAAATACCGGGGAGCTGTTTTTT. It specifies CASSEFRTENTGELFF.

The gene calls are TRBV4-1 and TRBJ2-3, with D perhaps assigned TRBD1 or TRBD2 (5 bases each). The CDR3 spans 15 residues. V lost 3 bases and J 2 bases, leaving 12 bases between the germline ends. The germline V gene encodes CDR1 MGHRA and CDR2 YSYEKL. The CDR3 loop is CASSHDRLSTDTQYF. The DNA for the CDR3 is TGCGCCAGCAGCCACGACAGACTATCCACAGATACGCAGTATTTT.

This chain connects TRBV28 to TRBJ1-1; D perhaps matches TRBD1 (6 bases). Germline V gene lookup returns CDR1 MDHEN and CDR2 SYDVKM. V lost 8 bases, J lost 5 bases, and 15 bases lay in between. The CDR3 extends over 13 amino acids. This CDR3 reads CASGGGSSTEAFF. The CDR3 DNA is TGTGCCAGCGGTGGGGGCTCTTCTACTGAAGCTTTCTTT. Drawing the rest from reference TRBV28 and TRBJ1-1, the complete variable domain is DVKVTQSSRYLVKRTGEKVFLECVQDMDHENMFWYRQDPGLGLRLIYFSYDVKMKEKGDIPEGYSVSREKKERFSLILESASTNQTSMYLCASGGGSSTEAFFGQGTRLTVV.